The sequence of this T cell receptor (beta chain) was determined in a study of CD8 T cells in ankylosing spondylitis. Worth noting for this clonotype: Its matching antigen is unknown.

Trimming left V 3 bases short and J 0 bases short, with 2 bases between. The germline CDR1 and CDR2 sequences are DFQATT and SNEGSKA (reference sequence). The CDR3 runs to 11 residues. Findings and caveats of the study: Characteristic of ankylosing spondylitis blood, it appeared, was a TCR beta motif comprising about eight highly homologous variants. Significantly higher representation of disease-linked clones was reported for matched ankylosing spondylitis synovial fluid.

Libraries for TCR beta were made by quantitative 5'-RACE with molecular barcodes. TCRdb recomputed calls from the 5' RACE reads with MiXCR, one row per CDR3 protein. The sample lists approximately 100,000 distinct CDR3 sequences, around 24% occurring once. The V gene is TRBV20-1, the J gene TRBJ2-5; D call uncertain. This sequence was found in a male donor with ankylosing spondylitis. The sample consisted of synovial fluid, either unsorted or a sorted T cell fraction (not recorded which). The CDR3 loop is CSASHQETQYF. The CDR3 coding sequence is TGCAGTGCTAGCCACCAAGAGACCCAGTACTTC.